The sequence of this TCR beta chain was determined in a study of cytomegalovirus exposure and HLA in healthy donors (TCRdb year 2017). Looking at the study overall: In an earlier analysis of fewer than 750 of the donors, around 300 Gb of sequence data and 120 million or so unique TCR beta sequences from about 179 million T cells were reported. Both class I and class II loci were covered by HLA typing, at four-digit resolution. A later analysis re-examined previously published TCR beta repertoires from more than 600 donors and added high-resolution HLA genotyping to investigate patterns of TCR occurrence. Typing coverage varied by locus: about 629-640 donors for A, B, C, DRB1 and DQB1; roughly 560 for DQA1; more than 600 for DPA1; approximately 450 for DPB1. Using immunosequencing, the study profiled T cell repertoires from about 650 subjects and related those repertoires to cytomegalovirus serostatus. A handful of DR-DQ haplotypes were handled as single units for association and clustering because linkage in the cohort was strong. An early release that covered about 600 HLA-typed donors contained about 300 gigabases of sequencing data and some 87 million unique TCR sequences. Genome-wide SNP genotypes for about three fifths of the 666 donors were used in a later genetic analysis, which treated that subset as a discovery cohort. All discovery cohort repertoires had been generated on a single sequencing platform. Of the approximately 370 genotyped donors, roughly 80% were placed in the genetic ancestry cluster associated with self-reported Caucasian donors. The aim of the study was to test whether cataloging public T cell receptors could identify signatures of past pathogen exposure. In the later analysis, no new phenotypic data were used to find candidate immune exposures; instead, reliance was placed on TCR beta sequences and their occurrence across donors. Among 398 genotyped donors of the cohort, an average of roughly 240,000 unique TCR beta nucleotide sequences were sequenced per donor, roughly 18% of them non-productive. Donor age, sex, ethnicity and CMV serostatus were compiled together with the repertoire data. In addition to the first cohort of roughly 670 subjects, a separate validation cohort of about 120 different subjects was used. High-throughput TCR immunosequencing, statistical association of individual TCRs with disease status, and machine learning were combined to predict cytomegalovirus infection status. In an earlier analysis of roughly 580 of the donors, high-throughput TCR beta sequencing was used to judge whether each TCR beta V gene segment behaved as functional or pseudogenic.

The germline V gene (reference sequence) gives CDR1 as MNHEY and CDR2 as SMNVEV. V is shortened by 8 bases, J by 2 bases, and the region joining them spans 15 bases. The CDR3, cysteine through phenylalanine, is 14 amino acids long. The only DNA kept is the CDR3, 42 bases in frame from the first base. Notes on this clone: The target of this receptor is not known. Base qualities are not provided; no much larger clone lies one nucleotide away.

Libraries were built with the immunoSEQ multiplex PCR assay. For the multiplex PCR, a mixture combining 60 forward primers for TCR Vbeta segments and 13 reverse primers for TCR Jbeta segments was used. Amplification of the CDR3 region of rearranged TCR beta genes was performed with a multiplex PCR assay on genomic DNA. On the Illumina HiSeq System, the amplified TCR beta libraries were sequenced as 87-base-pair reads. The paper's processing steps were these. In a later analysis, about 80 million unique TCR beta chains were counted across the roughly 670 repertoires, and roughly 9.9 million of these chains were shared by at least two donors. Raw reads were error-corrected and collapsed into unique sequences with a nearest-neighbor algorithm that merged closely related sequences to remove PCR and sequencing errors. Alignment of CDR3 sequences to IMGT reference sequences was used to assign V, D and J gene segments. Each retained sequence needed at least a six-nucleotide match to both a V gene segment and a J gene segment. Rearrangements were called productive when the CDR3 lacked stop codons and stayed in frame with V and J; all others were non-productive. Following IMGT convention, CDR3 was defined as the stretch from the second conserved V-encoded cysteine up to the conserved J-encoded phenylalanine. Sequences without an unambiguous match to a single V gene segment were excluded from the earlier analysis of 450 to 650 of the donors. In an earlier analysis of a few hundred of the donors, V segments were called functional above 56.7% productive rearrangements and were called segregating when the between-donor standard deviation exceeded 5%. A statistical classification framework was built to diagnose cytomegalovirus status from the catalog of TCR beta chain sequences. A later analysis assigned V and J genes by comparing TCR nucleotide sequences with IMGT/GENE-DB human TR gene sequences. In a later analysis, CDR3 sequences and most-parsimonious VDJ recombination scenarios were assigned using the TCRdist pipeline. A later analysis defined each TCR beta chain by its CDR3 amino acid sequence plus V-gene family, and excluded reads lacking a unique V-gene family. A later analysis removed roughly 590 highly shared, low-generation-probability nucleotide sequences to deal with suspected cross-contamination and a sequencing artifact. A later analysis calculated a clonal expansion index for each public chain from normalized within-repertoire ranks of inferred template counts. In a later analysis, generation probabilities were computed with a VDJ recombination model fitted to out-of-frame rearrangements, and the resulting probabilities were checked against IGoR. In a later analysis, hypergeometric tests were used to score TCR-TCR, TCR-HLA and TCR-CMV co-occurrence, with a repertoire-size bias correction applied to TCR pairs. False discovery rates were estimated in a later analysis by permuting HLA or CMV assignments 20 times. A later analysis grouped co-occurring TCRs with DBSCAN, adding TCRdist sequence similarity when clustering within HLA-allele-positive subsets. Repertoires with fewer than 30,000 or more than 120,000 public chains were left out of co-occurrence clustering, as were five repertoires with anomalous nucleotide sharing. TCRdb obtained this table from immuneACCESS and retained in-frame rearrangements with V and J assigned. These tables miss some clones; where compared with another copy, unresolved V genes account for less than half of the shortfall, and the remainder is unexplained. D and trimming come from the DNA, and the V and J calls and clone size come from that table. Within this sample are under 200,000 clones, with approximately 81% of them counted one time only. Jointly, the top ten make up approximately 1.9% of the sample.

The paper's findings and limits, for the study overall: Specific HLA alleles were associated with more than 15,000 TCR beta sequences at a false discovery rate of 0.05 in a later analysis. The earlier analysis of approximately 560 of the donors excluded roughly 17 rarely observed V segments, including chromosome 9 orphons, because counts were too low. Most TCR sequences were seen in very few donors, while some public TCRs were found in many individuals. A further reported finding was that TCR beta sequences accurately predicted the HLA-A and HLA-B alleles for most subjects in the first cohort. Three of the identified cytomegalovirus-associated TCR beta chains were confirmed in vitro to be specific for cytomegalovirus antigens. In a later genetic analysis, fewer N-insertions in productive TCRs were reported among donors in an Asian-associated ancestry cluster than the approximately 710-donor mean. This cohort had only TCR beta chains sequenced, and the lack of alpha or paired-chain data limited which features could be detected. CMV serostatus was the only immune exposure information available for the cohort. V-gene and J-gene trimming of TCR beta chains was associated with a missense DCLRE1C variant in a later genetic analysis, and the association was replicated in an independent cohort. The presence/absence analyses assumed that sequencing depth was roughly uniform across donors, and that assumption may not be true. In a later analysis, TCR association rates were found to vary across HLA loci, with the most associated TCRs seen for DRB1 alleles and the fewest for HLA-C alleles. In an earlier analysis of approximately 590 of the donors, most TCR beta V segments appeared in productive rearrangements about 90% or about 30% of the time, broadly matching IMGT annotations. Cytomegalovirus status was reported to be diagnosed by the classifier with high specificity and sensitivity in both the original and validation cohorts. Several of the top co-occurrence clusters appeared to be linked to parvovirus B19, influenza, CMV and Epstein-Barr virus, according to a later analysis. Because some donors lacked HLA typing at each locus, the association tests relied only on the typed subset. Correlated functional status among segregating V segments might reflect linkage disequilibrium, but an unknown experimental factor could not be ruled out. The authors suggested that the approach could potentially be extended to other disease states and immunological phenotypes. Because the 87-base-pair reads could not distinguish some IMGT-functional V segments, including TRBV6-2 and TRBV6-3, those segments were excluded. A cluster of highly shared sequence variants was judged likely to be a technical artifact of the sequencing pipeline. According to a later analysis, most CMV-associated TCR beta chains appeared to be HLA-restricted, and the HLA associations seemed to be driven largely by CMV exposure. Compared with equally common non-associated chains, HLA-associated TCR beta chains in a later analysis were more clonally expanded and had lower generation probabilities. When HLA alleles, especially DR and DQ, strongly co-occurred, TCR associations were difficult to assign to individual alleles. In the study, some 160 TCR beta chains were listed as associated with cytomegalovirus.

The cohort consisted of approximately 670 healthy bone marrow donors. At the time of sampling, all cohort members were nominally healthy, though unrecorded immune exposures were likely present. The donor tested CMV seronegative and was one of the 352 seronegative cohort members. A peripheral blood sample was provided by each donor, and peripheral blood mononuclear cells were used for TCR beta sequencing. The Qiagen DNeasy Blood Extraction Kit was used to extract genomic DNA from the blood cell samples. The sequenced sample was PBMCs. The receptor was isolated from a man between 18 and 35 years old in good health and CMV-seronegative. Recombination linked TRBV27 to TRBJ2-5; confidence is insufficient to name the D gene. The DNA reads TGTGCCAGCCGTCTCCGAGCTAGACAAGAGACCCAGTACTTC. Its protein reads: CASRLRARQETQYF.